This TCR beta chain was identified in a study of human T cells and chemical hapten exposure. Study overall: TCR yields per sample varied mostly from small pooled library volume differences.

Trimming cost V 3 bases and J 0 bases; bases outside gene matches: 9. This CDR3 contains 17 residues. Germline CDR1 and CDR2: KGHSH and LQKENI. Study results and caveats: Unchanged with DPC sensitization were TCRs above 1 in 1000 frequency.

Unfractionated whole blood yielded the extracted total RNA. Unique molecular identifiers were attached to individual cDNA molecules during library preparation. TCRdb used MiXCR to reprocess the reads, holding one entry per CDR3 protein. The top ten hold roughly 1.3% of the sample, which has around 120,000 distinct CDR3 sequences, over 6.5% seen once. The table lists this clonotype with many counts. Its target is unknown. The sample taken for sequencing was whole blood. The source is a human donor in good health. Some clones in this sample may be carry-over from other donors' samples. The rearrangement links TRBV18 to TRBJ1-1; the match to TRBD1 covers 8 bases. The CDR3 nucleotides read TGTGCCAGCTCACCTACCACGGGACAGGAGATGAACACTGAAGCTTTCTTT. This sequence encodes CASSPTTGQEMNTEAFF.